Listed below are T cell receptor beta chains from one sample, sequenced in a study of neurological immune-mediated disorders. One entry per CDR3 protein, called by TCRdb with MiXCR from the 5' RACE reads. The sample yields fewer than 35,000 distinct CDR3 sequences, roughly 4.4% seen once. The specimen was PBMCs. Receptors were obtained from a man younger than 35 in good health. The CDR3 runs from the conserved cysteine through the conserved F or W. The D gene is left open where the match is weak. Not every row has a clone size; where given, it reads once, few, many or a size class.

J gene,clone size,V gene,D gene,CDR3 protein,CDR3 DNA
TRBJ2-7,many,TRBV6-5,-,CASSRQGQSSYEQYF,TGTGCCAGCAGCCGCCAGGGGCAGAGCTCCTACGAGCAGTACTTC
TRBJ2-3,many,TRBV7-6,-,CASSFPGTDTQYF,TGTGCCAGCAGCTTCCCAGGCACAGATACGCAGTATTTT
TRBJ2-5,many,TRBV7-8,TRBD2,CASSLWQSGGWTQYF,TGTGCCAGCAGCTTATGGCAATCGGGGGGATGGACCCAGTACTTC
TRBJ1-5,many,TRBV5-8,-,CASSRTGYNQPQHF,TGTGCCAGCAGCCGAACAGGGTACAATCAGCCCCAGCATTTT
TRBJ1-5,many,TRBV10-2,-,CASSYNQGEPQHF,TGCGCCAGCAGTTACAACCAGGGCGAGCCCCAGCATTTT
TRBJ2-6,many,TRBV5-1,-,CASSGGHSGANVLTF,TGCGCCAGCAGCGGGGGTCACTCTGGGGCCAACGTCCTGACTTTC
TRBJ1-1,many,TRBV20-1,-,CSATPIQGSMAEAFF,TGCAGTGCGACGCCAATACAGGGTTCAATGGCTGAAGCTTTCTTT
TRBJ1-3,many,TRBV6-5,TRBD1,CASSYDRAEGNTIYF,TGTGCCAGCAGTTACGACAGGGCTGAGGGAAACACCATATATTTT
TRBJ1-3,many,TRBV5-1,-,CASSPTYTSSGNTIYF,TGCGCCAGCAGCCCTACCTACACCAGCTCTGGAAACACCATATATTTT
TRBJ2-1,many,TRBV11-1,-,CASSYSNEQFF,TGTGCCAGCAGCTACAGTAATGAGCAGTTCTTC
TRBJ1-2,many,TRBV29-1,-,CSVEPTAIYGYTF,TGCAGCGTTGAACCGACGGCAATCTATGGCTACACCTTC
TRBJ1-1,-,TRBV5-1,-,CASSFYICRGLANTEAFF,-
TRBJ2-7,many,TRBV5-1,TRBD1,CASSFSFGTGGEQYF,TGCGCCAGCAGCTTCTCTTTCGGGACAGGGGGCGAGCAGTACTTC
TRBJ1-2,many,TRBV7-9,TRBD1,CASSLLGRGHGYTF,TGTGCCAGCAGCTTACTGGGCAGGGGGCATGGCTACACCTTC
TRBJ2-3,many,TRBV7-3,-,CASSLLGATDTQYF,TGTGCCAGCAGCTTACTCGGGGCCACAGATACGCAGTATTTT
TRBJ1-1,many,TRBV11-3,-,CASSLGTANTEAFF,TGTGCCAGCAGCTTAGGGACAGCGAACACTGAAGCTTTCTTT
TRBJ1-5,many,TRBV18,-,CASSLRNNQPQHF,TGTGCCAGCTCACTCCGTAACAATCAGCCCCAGCATTTT
TRBJ2-3,many,TRBV20-1,TRBD1,CSAEGTGDRDTQYF,TGCAGTGCTGAGGGGACAGGGGATCGGGATACGCAGTATTTT
TRBJ2-1,many,TRBV20-1,-,CSALKGYEQFF,TGCAGTGCTTTAAAGGGCTATGAGCAGTTCTTC
TRBJ1-4,many,TRBV5-1,-,CASSGAGANEKLFF,TGCGCCAGCAGCGGAGCGGGGGCAAATGAAAAACTGTTTTTT
TRBJ2-7,many,TRBV5-1,TRBD1,CASSPGTGAYEQYF,TGCGCCAGCAGCCCCGGGACAGGGGCCTACGAGCAGTACTTC
TRBJ2-1,many,TRBV5-1,-,CASSLSGQGGQYEQFF,TGCGCCAGCAGCTTGTCAGGGCAGGGCGGACAATATGAGCAGTTCTTC
TRBJ2-7,many,TRBV19,TRBD1,CASSTRTGGNEQYF,TGTGCCAGTAGTACCCGGACAGGGGGCAACGAGCAGTACTTC
TRBJ1-3,many,TRBV7-2,TRBD1,CASSLVTGGGNTIYF,TGTGCCAGCAGCTTAGTGACAGGGGGTGGAAACACCATATATTTT
TRBJ1-2,many,TRBV29-1,TRBD1,CSVDRQGGDSNYGYTF,TGCAGCGTTGACCGACAGGGTGGGGACTCTAACTATGGCTACACCTTC
TRBJ1-5,many,TRBV5-4,-,CASSLDSQPQHF,TGTGCCAGCAGCTTGGATAGTCAGCCCCAGCATTTT
TRBJ1-2,many,TRBV20-1,TRBD1,CSARQQGDPGGYTF,TGCAGTGCTAGACAACAGGGGGACCCCGGTGGCTACACCTTC
TRBJ1-2,many,TRBV6-5,TRBD1,CASKSTGTGDYGYTF,TGTGCCAGCAAAAGCACCGGGACAGGGGACTATGGCTACACCTTC
TRBJ2-5,few,TRBV20-1,-,CSARDWDGKETQYF,TGCAGTGCTAGAGATTGGGACGGAAAAGAGACCCAGTACTTC
TRBJ2-2,many,TRBV29-1,-,CSVEDLKGGPGELFF,TGCAGCGTTGAAGATTTAAAAGGAGGGCCCGGGGAGCTGTTTTTT
TRBJ1-1,many,TRBV20-1,-,CSAGLQGRAFF,TGCAGTGCAGGATTACAGGGACGGGCTTTCTTT
TRBJ2-2,many,TRBV19,-,CASRGSANTGELFF,TGTGCCAGTAGGGGGTCAGCGAACACCGGGGAGCTGTTTTTT
TRBJ1-1,many,TRBV5-1,-,CASSGLGLNTEAFF,TGCGCCAGCAGTGGGTTAGGGTTGAACACTGAAGCTTTCTTT
TRBJ2-1,many,TRBV5-1,-,CASSLGTNPEQFF,TGCGCCAGCAGCTTGGGGACAAACCCCGAGCAGTTCTTC
TRBJ2-3,many,TRBV7-2,TRBD2,CASSFSGTRNTDTQYF,TGTGCCAGCAGCTTCTCCGGGACTAGGAACACAGATACGCAGTATTTT
TRBJ2-5,many,TRBV5-1,-,CASSLATQETQYF,TGCGCCAGCAGCCTAGCAACGCAAGAGACCCAGTACTTC
TRBJ2-3,many,TRBV7-9,-,CASSPVGGTDTQYF,TGTGCCAGCAGCCCCGTGGGGGGTACAGATACGCAGTATTTT
TRBJ1-5,medium-sized,TRBV5-1,TRBD1,CASRQGEEGQPQHF,TGCGCCAGCAGACAGGGGGAGGAGGGCCAGCCCCAGCATTTT
TRBJ2-1,many,TRBV7-3,-,CASSSLSQFPYNEQFF,TGTGCCAGCAGCTCCCTAAGTCAGTTTCCCTACAATGAGCAGTTCTTC
TRBJ1-5,many,TRBV18,-,CASSSDTSQHF,TGTGCCAGCTCATCAGACACGTCCCAGCATTTT
TRBJ2-1,many,TRBV20-1,-,CSPTPGNYNEQFF,TGCAGTCCGACCCCGGGGAACTACAATGAGCAGTTCTTC
TRBJ1-2,many,TRBV3-1,-,CASSQGPQVRFFYGYTF,TGTGCCAGCAGCCAAGGTCCCCAAGTCAGGTTCTTCTATGGCTACACCTTC
TRBJ2-7,many,TRBV20-1,TRBD1,CSASNFGTGDYEQYF,TGCAGTGCTAGTAACTTCGGGACAGGAGACTACGAGCAGTACTTC
TRBJ1-4,many,TRBV7-6,-,CASSLAGRLGLFF,TGTGCCAGCAGCTTAGCGGGTCGCTTAGGGCTGTTTTTT
TRBJ1-1,many,TRBV20-1,-,CSTYRVTEAFF,TGCAGTACTTACAGGGTCACTGAAGCTTTCTTT
TRBJ1-2,-,TRBV28,-,CASSVRNPSDGYTF,TGTGCCAGCAGCGTAAGGAACCCCTCCGATGGCTACACCTTC
TRBJ2-7,many,TRBV7-9,-,CASSLAGMFYEQYF,TGTGCCAGCAGCTTGGCGGGGATGTTCTACGAGCAGTACTTC
TRBJ1-2,many,TRBV9,-,CASSALDGYTF,TGTGCCAGCAGCGCTTTAGATGGCTACACCTTC
TRBJ2-7,many,TRBV18,-,CASSPAPAGQSREQYF,TGTGCCAGCTCACCAGCCCCGGCCGGACAGAGCAGGGAGCAGTACTTC
TRBJ1-5,many,TRBV20-1,-,CSATQGGQPQHF,TGCAGTGCTACACAGGGCGGGCAGCCCCAGCATTTT
TRBJ2-2,medium-sized,TRBV7-3,TRBD2,CASSLVPAGVGTGELFF,TGTGCCAGCAGCTTAGTCCCAGCGGGGGTTGGGACCGGGGAGCTGTTTTTT
TRBJ1-1,many,TRBV6-1,-,CASGPGDSTEAFF,TGTGCCAGCGGCCCAGGCGATTCAACTGAAGCTTTCTTT
TRBJ1-3,many,TRBV20-1,-,CSVNSWGLSGNTIYF,TGCAGTGTCAACTCCTGGGGCCTCTCTGGAAACACCATATATTTT
TRBJ2-5,many,TRBV5-1,-,CASSLSSVGTQYF,TGCGCCAGCAGCTTGTCTAGCGTAGGGACCCAGTACTTC
TRBJ1-1,many,TRBV20-1,TRBD1,CSAKGALSTEAFF,TGCAGTGCTAAGGGGGCGCTGAGCACTGAAGCTTTCTTT
TRBJ1-2,many,TRBV20-1,-,CSARGTASLDGYTF,TGCAGTGCTAGAGGGACGGCCAGTTTGGATGGCTACACCTTC
TRBJ1-5,medium-sized,TRBV6-5,-,CASSYSNRVNQPQHF,TGTGCCAGCAGTTACTCGAACAGGGTTAATCAGCCCCAGCATTTT
TRBJ2-1,many,TRBV3-1,TRBD1,CASSLRSQGDEQFF,TGTGCCAGCAGCCTCAGATCCCAGGGGGATGAGCAGTTCTTC
TRBJ2-5,many,TRBV7-6,TRBD1,CASSRTGVVTQYF,TGTGCCAGCAGCCGCACAGGGGTAGTGACCCAGTACTTC